Each of the 32 T cell receptor beta chains below was sequenced from the same sample in a study of T cells after yellow fever vaccination. TCRdb passed the 5' RACE reads through MiXCR, listing each CDR3 protein once. The sample shows about 180,000 distinct CDR3 sequences, 5.5% to 7.5% of them seen only once. This specimen was CD4+ T cells sorted from PBMCs, taken on the day of the first yellow fever vaccination. The source is a man aged 18 to 35 who received the YFV17D yellow fever vaccine.

This clonotype occurred a few times. In nucleotides, the CDR3 is TGCAGTGCTAGAAACGCAGCCAATGAAAAACTGTTTTTT. As protein: CSARNAANEKLFF. This sequence joins TRBV20-1 and TRBJ1-4; D gene unclear. V was trimmed by 2 bases and J by 5 bases, leaving 9 bases between them. CDR3 length: 13 residues. CDR1 DFQATT and CDR2 SNEGSKA come from the germline V gene (reference sequence).

This clonotype occurred a few times. The J gene is TRBJ2-3, the V gene TRBV11-2, with TRBD2 matching over 10 bases. With V trimmed by 1 base and J by 4 bases, 5 bases remained unmatched. This CDR3 has 16 amino acids. CDR1 and CDR2 (germline): SGHAT, FQNNGV. The CDR3 region has the DNA TGTGCCAGCAGCTTAGTTCCTAGCGGGGGAGCAGATACGCAGTATTTT. Its protein product is CASSLVPSGGADTQYF.

The chain links TRBV5-6 to TRBJ1-6, with no clear D. The germline CDR1 and CDR2 sequences are SGHDT and YYEEEE. The CDR3 length is 18 residues. Trimming pared 0 bases from V and 0 bases from J, leaving 13 bases between. CDR3 bases: TGTGCCAGCAGCTTGGCCGTTGCGGGAAGCTCCTATAATTCACCCCTCCACTTT. Translation gives CASSLAVAGSSYNSPLHF. The full variable domain, in which reference TRBV5-6 and TRBJ1-6 provide the parts outside the CDR3, is DAGVTQSPTHLIKTRGQQVTLRCSPKSGHDTVSWYQQALGQGPQFIFQYYEEEERQRGNFPDRFSGHQFPNYSSELNVNALLLGDSALYLCASSLAVAGSSYNSPLHFGNGTRLTVT.

This clonotype was observed at least ten times. The V gene is TRBV5-1, the J gene TRBJ1-4; D is unresolved. Per the germline V gene, CDR1 is SGHRS and CDR2 is YFSETQ. The CDR3 has 16 residues. V was pared by 0 bases and J by 0 bases, with 9 bases between. CDR3 residues: CASSLGFAATNEKLFF. CDR3 sequence (DNA): TGCGCCAGCAGCTTGGGTTTCGCGGCAACTAATGAAAAACTGTTTTTT. Full variable domain (missing parts from reference TRBV5-1 and TRBJ1-4): KAGVTQTPRYLIKTRGQQVTLSCSPISGHRSVSWYQQTPGQGLQFLFEYFSETQRNKGNFPGRFSGRQFSNSRSEMNVSTLELGDSALYLCASSLGFAATNEKLFFGSGTQLSVL.

This clonotype was seen at least ten times. The chain carries TRBV4-1 and TRBJ1-1; TRBD1 aligns across 7 bases. This CDR3 spans 15 amino acids. Germline-derived CDR1 and CDR2 are MGHRA and YSYEKL. The junction had 4 bases not matched to a gene; V was cut back by 3 bases and J by 0 bases. CDR3 nucleotides: TGCGCCAGCAGCCAGGCCGACAGGGTGAACACTGAAGCTTTCTTT. Its protein product is CASSQADRVNTEAFF.

The chain combines TRBV7-2 with TRBJ1-4; D is possibly TRBD1 (5 bases). Trimming removed 5 bases from V and 6 bases from J, with 10 bases in between. The CDR3 covers 13 residues. Germline CDR1 SGHTA, CDR2 FQGNSA. The CDR3 region has the DNA TGTGCCAGCAGCCGAATGGGGGATGAAAAACTGTTTTTT. As protein: CASSRMGDEKLFF.

This clonotype has more than one count but fewer than ten. The rearrangement links TRBV20-1 to TRBJ1-5; 7 bases agree with TRBD1. Trimming removed 5 bases from V and 0 bases from J; junction bases left unmatched: 4. This CDR3 has 14 residues. Germline V gene lookup returns CDR1 DFQATT and CDR2 SNEGSKA (reference sequence). Here the CDR3 DNA reads TGCAGTGCTGGGACAGCAGATAGCAATCAGCCCCAGCATTTT. Its translation: CSAGTADSNQPQHF.

In its sample, this clonotype was seen many times. V and J are TRBV15 and TRBJ1-4, with no clear D. Trimming pared 0 bases from V and 6 bases from J, leaving 11 bases between. Germline V gene data show CDR1 as LNHNV and CDR2 as YYDKDF (reference sequence). The CDR3 sequence is 15 residues long. CDR3 nucleotide sequence: TGTGCCACCAGCAGAGATAAGGGCTGGGATGAAAAACTGTTTTTT. This translates into CATSRDKGWDEKLFF.

This clonotype was picked up many times. CDR3 sequence reads: CSVGGTGRNQPQHF. In DNA form, the CDR3 reads TGCAGCGTCGGAGGGACAGGGCGAAATCAGCCCCAGCATTTT. J is TRBJ1-5 and V is TRBV29-1; TRBD1 agrees at 9 bases. V dropped 6 bases and J dropped 4; count of bases not matched to a gene: 7. Looked up from germline, CDR1 is SQVTM and CDR2 is ANQGSEA. The CDR3 covers 14 residues.

This clonotype was seen many times. V is TRBV18 and J is TRBJ2-3; D gene uncertain. Trimming cost V 0 bases and J 6 bases, with 4 bases left between them. Germline-derived CDR1 and CDR2 are KGHSH and LQKENI. The CDR3 loop spans 12 amino acids. The CDR3 region is CASSPPVDTQYF. The DNA of the CDR3 is TGTGCCAGCTCACCACCGGTTGATACGCAGTATTTT.

This clonotype was recorded a few times. The CDR3: CSVGGTVIGYTF. The CDR3 bases are TGCAGCGTTGGGGGGACCGTTATCGGCTACACCTTC. This rearrangement joins TRBV29-1 to TRBJ1-2; D is possibly TRBD1 (5 bases). V was clipped by 4 bases and J by 8 bases, with 14 bases between them. The germline V gene has CDR1 SQVTM and CDR2 ANQGSEA. The CDR3 has 12 amino acids.

V gene TRBV28 combines with J gene TRBJ1-2; D call uncertain. This CDR3 spans 13 amino acids. Germline loops: CDR1 MDHEN, CDR2 SYDVKM. V was cut by 2 bases and J by 4 bases, with 8 bases left in between. CDR3 loop: CASSLQITYGYTF. CDR3 nucleotides: TGTGCCAGCAGTTTACAGATCACCTATGGCTACACCTTC.

The chain is built from TRBV6-1 and TRBJ1-5; maybe TRBD1 (5 bases). This CDR3 spans 14 amino acids. Germline CDR1 MNHNS, CDR2 SASEGT. Trimming removed 3 bases at V and 8 bases at J, with 14 bases between. The CDR3 sequence is CASSDWGHLEPQHF. CDR3 sequence (DNA): TGTGCCAGCAGTGACTGGGGCCACCTTGAGCCCCAGCATTTT.

This rearrangement joins TRBV29-1 to TRBJ1-2; tentative D call: TRBD1 (5 bases). V lost 1 base and J lost 8, with 20 bases in between. Germline lookup yields CDR1 SQVTM and CDR2 ANQGSEA. The CDR3 is 15 amino acids. CDR3 region: CSVEGAVRDYGGYTF. CDR3 nucleotides: TGCAGCGTTGAAGGGGCGGTCAGGGACTATGGAGGCTACACCTTC.

This clonotype was recorded many times. The chain combines TRBV5-1 with TRBJ1-6; TRBD1 is a possible D gene (5 bases). The germline gives CDR1 SGHRS, CDR2 YFSETQ. The CDR3 is made up of 16 amino acids. The V gene lost 5 bases and the J gene lost 7 bases, with 19 bases spanning the gap. This CDR3 reads CASSTGTQLGNSPLHF. For the CDR3, the DNA is TGCGCCAGCAGTACCGGGACGCAACTAGGCAATTCACCCCTCCACTTT.

This clonotype was counted many times. V and J are TRBV20-1 and TRBJ2-3, with 8 bases fitting TRBD2. The length of the CDR3 is 15 residues. Germline CDR1 reads DFQATT; CDR2 reads SNEGSKA (reference sequence). Trimming took 3 bases from V and 6 from J; bases not matched to a gene: 11. In DNA, the CDR3 is TGCAGTGCTAGGACGCGGGGGGCTACCACCGATACGCAGTATTTT. Its protein is CSARTRGATTDTQYF.

The J gene is TRBJ1-1, the V gene TRBV5-4, with no clear D. The CDR3 runs 13 residues. The ends were cut back, 0 bases at V and 7 bases at J, with 10 bases in the middle. Germline CDR1 is SGHNT and CDR2 is YYREEE (reference sequence). The CDR3, as DNA: TGTGCCAGCAGCTTGGAATTGGGGAATGAAGCTTTCTTT. This codes for CASSLELGNEAFF.

This clonotype came up many times. The chain links TRBV4-3 to TRBJ2-5; 10 positions match TRBD2. Germline V gene sequence: CDR1 LGHNA, CDR2 YSLEER. The CDR3 has 18 amino acids. J gave up 4 bases and V 0 bases, and 11 bases lay outside the gene matches. The CDR3 bases are TGCGCCAGCAGCCAAGATGTTCGAGCGGGGGGGCCGCCAGAGACCCAGTACTTC. The encoded protein is CASSQDVRAGGPPETQYF.

This clonotype was counted only a few times. CDR3 residues: CASSYRGRNYGYTF. CDR3 nucleotide sequence: TGTGCCAGCAGTTATAGGGGCCGGAACTATGGCTACACCTTC. The rearrangement joins TRBV6-5 to TRBJ1-2, with D maybe TRBD1 (5 bases). V was cut by 3 bases and J by 2 bases, with 10 bases left in between. Germline CDR1 reads MNHEY; CDR2 reads SVGAGI. The CDR3 is 14 amino acids.

Many counts were recorded for this clonotype. J is TRBJ2-5 and V is TRBV7-2; 7 bases are shared with TRBD1. The CDR3 length is 13 residues. In germline, CDR1 is SGHTA, CDR2 FQGNSA. Trimming took 4 bases from V and 5 from J; bases not matched to a gene: 4. Here the CDR3 DNA reads TGTGCCAGCAGCTCTGAACAGGGGGAGACCCAGTACTTC. Protein product: CASSSEQGETQYF.

The chain carries TRBV9 and TRBJ2-5; the D gene is possibly TRBD2 (7 bases). The CDR3 is 15 residues long. Per the germline V gene, CDR1 is SGDLS and CDR2 is YYNGEE. Trimming removed 4 bases at V and 3 bases at J, with 16 bases between. The chain's CDR3 is CASSPPRGGEETQYF. The CDR3 DNA reads as TGTGCCAGCAGCCCCCCAAGAGGGGGGGAAGAGACCCAGTACTTC.

This clonotype was recorded many times. The rearrangement joins TRBV6-1 to TRBJ2-3; no definite D call. This CDR3 comprises 14 residues. Trimming shortened V by 5 bases and J by 3 bases, and 12 bases separated the two germline ends. Germline V gene lookup returns CDR1 MNHNS and CDR2 SASEGT. The CDR3 region is CASSRGFSTDTQYF. DNA for the CDR3: TGTGCCAGCAGTCGTGGGTTCTCAACAGATACGCAGTATTTT.

There are many counts of this clonotype. This CDR3 reads CAISEQGQTTEAFF. The CDR3 region has the DNA TGTGCCATCAGTGAGCAGGGACAGACCACTGAAGCTTTCTTT. The chain employs TRBV10-3 and TRBJ1-1, with TRBD1 identical over 7 bases. CDR1 and CDR2 from the germline V gene are ENHRY and SYGVKD. With V trimmed by 2 bases and J by 4 bases, 4 bases remained unmatched. CDR3 length: 14 amino acids.

The chain combines TRBV4-1 with TRBJ2-5; TRBD2 aligns across 10 bases. This CDR3 has 16 amino acids. Germline lookup yields CDR1 MGHRA and CDR2 YSYEKL. Trimming at V came to 0 bases and at J to 5 bases, leaving 6 bases not matched to a gene. The CDR3 region has the DNA TGCGCCAGCAGCCAAGATCCCAGCGGGGGGGCGGAGACCCAGTACTTC. As protein: CASSQDPSGGAETQYF.

In this sample, this clonotype turned up a few times. The genes are TRBV7-2 and TRBJ2-5; TRBD2 is a possible D gene (6 bases). The CDR3 runs 14 residues. V was trimmed by 3 bases and J by 2 bases, leaving 10 bases between them. CDR1 and CDR2 from the germline V gene are SGHTA and FQGNSA. The CDR3 region has the DNA TGTGCCAGCAGCTTCTCCGGGACTCAAGAGACCCAGTACTTC. Amino acid sequence: CASSFSGTQETQYF.

The sample holds a few counts of this clonotype. The chain couples TRBV20-1 to TRBJ2-7; the D is unclear. This CDR3 is built from 13 residues. Germline values: CDR1 DFQATT, CDR2 SNEGSKA (reference sequence). The V and J ends lost 5 bases and 2 bases respectively, with 13 bases between them. DNA for the CDR3: TGCAGTGCTGCAGGCCTACAGACCTACGAGCAGTACGTC. This translates into CSAAGLQTYEQYV.

This clonotype has a count of ten or more. The CDR3 here is CASSESRPSNEQFF. Written as DNA, the CDR3 is TGTGCCAGCAGCGAATCCAGACCCTCCAATGAGCAGTTCTTC. The V call is TRBV5-4, the J call TRBJ2-1; no clear D. Trimming shortened V by 4 bases and J by 6 bases, and 14 bases separated the two germline ends. Germline-derived CDR1 and CDR2 are SGHNT and YYREEE (reference sequence). The CDR3 covers 14 residues.

The chain links TRBV6-1 to TRBJ2-2; no firm D call. The CDR3 length is 14 residues. Trimming took off 5 bases at V and 4 bases at J, with 11 bases between the two ends. In germline, CDR1 is MNHNS, CDR2 SASEGT. The CDR3 loop is CASSPDTITGELFF. The CDR3, as DNA: TGTGCCAGCAGTCCCGACACGATCACCGGGGAGCTGTTTTTT.

Ten or more counts support this clonotype. The chain is built from TRBV20-1 and TRBJ1-1; possibly TRBD1 for D (6 bases). V was cut by 6 bases and J by 8 bases, with 13 bases left in between. Germline-derived CDR1 and CDR2 are DFQATT and SNEGSKA (reference sequence). The CDR3 is made up of 11 amino acids. In DNA, the CDR3 is TGCAGTGCCTATCCCGGGACAGAAGCTTTCTTT. Translated, it gives CSAYPGTEAFF.

This clonotype appeared many times. In nucleotides, the CDR3 is TGTGCCAGCAGCCCCACTATGGGGGCAGGGGGAGAGACCCAGTACTTC. It translates to CASSPTMGAGGETQYF. The rearrangement links TRBV7-2 to TRBJ2-5; 7 bases agree with TRBD1. The CDR3 loop spans 16 amino acids. The V segment lost 5 bases and the J segment 4 bases; nucleotides outside the gene matches: 13. In germline, CDR1 is SGHTA, CDR2 FQGNSA.

In its sample, this clonotype was seen a few times. The chain recombines TRBV11-2 with TRBJ1-1; D perhaps matches TRBD1 (6 bases). The CDR3 sequence is 19 residues long. Trimming pared 5 bases from V and 0 bases from J, leaving 25 bases between. Germline V gives CDR1 SGHAT, CDR2 FQNNGV. CDR3 loop: CASSLIKFSGASLNTEAFF. Here the CDR3 DNA reads TGTGCCAGCAGCCTAATAAAGTTTTCAGGGGCCAGCTTGAACACTGAAGCTTTCTTT.

This clonotype was observed a few times. The chain combines TRBV7-2 with TRBJ2-5, with a possible D match to TRBD2 (5 bases). The V and J ends lost 5 bases and 1 base respectively, with 11 bases between them. The germline CDR1 and CDR2 sequences are SGHTA and FQGNSA. This CDR3 is 14 amino acids long. The CDR3 nucleotides read TGTGCCAGCAGCCCCACTAGGGCCCAAGAGACCCAGTACTTC. The encoded protein is CASSPTRAQETQYF.